This entry describes one TCR beta chain. Its target is not known. Mismatch with germline at one junction end may stem from a read error. Other DNA sequences in this specimen translate into the identical CDR3. Germline CDR1 and CDR2: MGHRA and YSYEKL. The CDR3 consists of 16 residues. Recent vaccinations or acute infections were absent in the healthy HIV-negative adult donors. The split of CD4+ cells yielded CD45RA+ naive and CD45RA-negative memory subsets. This entry is derived from a study of shared clonotypes between healthy human individuals. Regarding the study as a whole: The study found about 5% of naive CD4 clonotypes shared across four donors. Rarefaction indicated that sorted-subset sequencing remained incomplete although depth was large.

Measured with immunoSEQ multiplex PCR; TCRdb has only the in-frame clones, and not every one. Among some 2.3 million clones, 80% to 95% were seen once, and the ten largest hold about 0.41%. This chain connects TRBV4-1 to TRBJ2-7, with D tentatively TRBD1 (6 bases). Sequenced material: naive CD4+ T cells from PBMCs. Subset meaning: CD45RA+ positively selected. This receptor was taken from a man aged 18 to 29 in good health. Some clones in this sample may be carry-over from other donors' samples. CDR3 DNA sequence: TGTGCCAGCAGCCAATTTATAGGACAGCAAGCCTACGAGCAGTACTTC. This gives the protein CASSQFIGQQAYEQYF.